Each of the 11 T cell receptor beta chains below was sequenced from the same sample in a study of T cells in Graves' hyperthyroidism and ophthalmopathy. TCR beta CDR3 region amplification was performed from RNA transcripts. A first-round RT-PCR of the TCR CDR3 used the HTBI primer set. TCRdb redid the calling of the multiplex PCR reads with MiXCR, one entry per CDR3 protein. The data contain some 180,000 distinct CDR3 sequences, about 18% of them singletons. Sequences were obtained from blood. These receptors originate from a woman between 45 and 60 years old with Graves' hyperthyroidism.

Ten or more counts support this clonotype. V gene TRBV12-3 or TRBV12-4 combines with J gene TRBJ1-1, with 8 bases that match TRBD1. CDR3 length: 14 residues. The trim removed 5 bases at V and 7 bases at J, leaving 9 bases unmatched. In DNA form, the CDR3 reads TGTGCCAGCAGTCTGCCAGGGGGCGCCGGTGAAGCTTTCTTT. Encoded protein: CASSLPGGAGEAFF.

This clonotype was recorded many times. J is TRBJ2-5 and V is TRBV20-1; 7 nucleotides agree with TRBD2. The junction had 9 bases not matched to a gene; V was cut back by 6 bases and J by 2 bases. CDR1 and CDR2 (germline): DFQATT, SNEGSKA (reference sequence). CDR3 length: 14 residues. CDR3 residues: CSAAGAGSQETQYF. The CDR3 nucleotides read TGCAGTGCGGCGGGAGCGGGGAGTCAAGAGACCCAGTACTTC.

This clonotype was counted at least ten times. This chain connects TRBV5-1 to TRBJ2-7, with a weak D call TRBD2 (6 bases). Per the germline V gene, CDR1 is SGHRS and CDR2 is YFSETQ. Trimming stripped 4 bases from V and 2 bases from J, with 16 bases between. CDR3 length: 15 amino acids. The CDR3 bases are TGCGCCAGCAGCCCATCTTCTAGCGTGACCTACGAGCAGTACTTC. Residues: CASSPSSSVTYEQYF.

This clonotype was recorded many times. This chain joins TRBV20-1 and TRBJ2-7, with no clear D. The germline V gene has CDR1 DFQATT and CDR2 SNEGSKA (reference sequence). CDR3 length: 14 residues. Deletions cut 1 base from V and 1 base from J, with 11 bases between. The CDR3, as DNA: TGCAGTGCTAGAGTACACAGAGCATCCTACGAGCAGTACTTC. It is translated as CSARVHRASYEQYF.

The chain uses TRBV5-4 and TRBJ1-4, with D hard to call. From germline, CDR1 is SGHNT and CDR2 YYREEE (reference sequence). Trimming removed 2 bases from V and 8 bases from J, with 10 bases in between. This CDR3 has 13 residues. CDR3 nucleotides: TGTGCCAGCAGCTTTAGACGCAGCGAAAAACTGTTTTTT. It codes for CASSFRRSEKLFF.

Remarks on this clonotype: This sequence may be a read error, since a much larger clone differs from it by one base. V usage is TRBV3-1 and J usage is TRBJ2-7; 8 bases agree with TRBD1. Germline V gene sequence: CDR1 LGHDT, CDR2 YNNKEL (reference sequence). This CDR3 is 15 amino acids long. The CDR3 sequence is CASSQGQVSSYKQYF. CDR3 DNA: TGTGCCAGCAGCCAGGGACAGGTTTCCTCCTACAAGCAGTACTTC.

Of note for this clonotype: A much larger clone lies one base from this, so it may be a read error. The rearrangement uses TRBV7-2 and TRBJ2-7; a possible D gene is TRBD1 (5 bases). Trimming left V 0 bases short and J 6 bases short, with 12 bases between. Germline-derived CDR1 and CDR2 are SGHTA and FQGNSA. The CDR3 is made up of 14 amino acids. The CDR3 DNA is TGTGCCAGCAGCTTAGCCAGGGATTGTGGCGAGCAGTACTTC. It encodes CASSLARDCGEQYF. Full variable domain (rest looked up from reference TRBV7-2 and TRBJ2-7): GAGVSQSPSNKVTEKGKDVELRCDPISGHTALYWYRQSLGQGLEFLIYFQGNSAPDKSGLPSDRFSAERTGGSVSTLTIQRTQQEDSAVYLCASSLARDCGEQYFGPGTRLTVT.

This clonotype has ten or more counts. This chain joins TRBV7-8 and TRBJ2-1; 8 positions agree with TRBD1. The germline V gene has CDR1 SGHVS and CDR2 FQNEAQ. J was trimmed by 7 bases and V by 5 bases; bases with no gene match: 13. The CDR3 length is 16 residues. The CDR3 reads CASSARDRPSRNEQFF. CDR3 DNA sequence: TGTGCCAGCAGCGCGAGGGACAGGCCCTCCCGAAATGAGCAGTTCTTC.

The rearrangement uses TRBV5-1 and TRBJ1-1, with D possibly being TRBD1 (5 bases). This CDR3 spans 15 amino acids. CDR1 is SGHRS, CDR2 YFSETQ, per germline. V shed 2 bases and J shed 4 bases, with 15 bases lying between them. Here the CDR3 reads CASSFQQGQVTEAFF. The CDR3 DNA sequence: TGCGCCAGCAGCTTCCAGCAGGGCCAGGTCACTGAAGCTTTCTTT.

This clonotype was seen a handful of times. V usage is TRBV27 and J usage is TRBJ2-3, with D perhaps matching TRBD1 (5 bases). Trimming stripped 6 bases from V and 2 bases from J, with 24 bases between. Looked up from germline, CDR1 is MNHEY and CDR2 is SMNVEV (reference sequence). The CDR3 extends over 18 amino acids. CDR3 amino acids: CASSHTPPGHANTDTQYF. Here the CDR3 DNA reads TGTGCCAGCAGCCACACACCCCCCGGACACGCAAACACAGATACGCAGTATTTT.

This clonotype was found many times. The gene calls are TRBV6-1 and TRBJ1-2; possibly TRBD1 for D (5 bases). This CDR3 has 14 amino acids. Trimming removed 8 bases from V and 4 bases from J, with 17 bases in between. Germline V lookup: CDR1 MNHNS, CDR2 SASEGT. The CDR3 region has the DNA TGTGCCAGCCAATTTACCGACAGTCTCTATGGCTACACCTTC. It codes for CASQFTDSLYGYTF.